The 22 T cell receptor beta chains reported below all come from one sample, sequenced in a study of blood T cell repertoires in COVID-19. Here immunoSEQ multiplex PCR was the method, and the copy in TCRdb shows in-frame clones only, minus some. The table includes some 400,000 clones, around 90% detected once. The sequencing sample was made of peripheral blood. These receptors were taken from a man aged 18 to 30 with active or convalescent COVID-19.

The J gene is TRBJ2-7, the V gene TRBV29-1, with 8 bases that match TRBD1. V shed 6 bases and J 4 bases; nucleotides not matched to a gene: 11. The CDR3 extends over 14 amino acids. In germline, CDR1 is SQVTM, CDR2 ANQGSEA. The CDR3 DNA reads TGCAGCGTAGCATCAGGGGGCGCGGGTTACGAGCAGTACTTC. It codes for CSVASGGAGYEQYF.

The chain uses TRBV7-9 and TRBJ1-6; TRBD1 aligns across 7 bases. Per the germline V gene, CDR1 is SEHNR and CDR2 is FQNEAQ (reference sequence). The CDR3 is made up of 15 amino acids. V lost 5 bases, J lost 9 bases, and 10 bases stayed unmatched. CDR3 protein: CASSPGTVGGSPLHF. The CDR3 region has the DNA TGTGCCAGCAGCCCGGGGACAGTCGGTGGTTCACCCCTCCACTTT.

The chain links TRBV6-5 to TRBJ2-3, with 8 positions matching TRBD1. CDR1 is MNHEY and CDR2 is SVGAGI in the germline V gene. The CDR3 extends over 14 amino acids. The J segment lost 0 bases and the V segment lost 8 bases, leaving 4 bases of the junction unmatched. In nucleotides, the CDR3 is TGTGCCAGCGCCCGACAGGGGAGCACAGATACGCAGTATTTT. It encodes CASARQGSTDTQYF.

The rearrangement links TRBV27 to TRBJ1-2, with TRBD1 identical over 8 bases. The CDR3 loop spans 16 amino acids. Trimming cost V 3 bases and J 4 bases; bases outside gene matches: 10. The germline V gene encodes CDR1 MNHEY and CDR2 SMNVEV (reference sequence). For the CDR3, the DNA is TGTGCCAGCAGTTTCGCAACCCAGGGGGCGTTCTATGGCTACACCTTC. Encoded protein: CASSFATQGAFYGYTF.

V gene TRBV19 combines with J gene TRBJ2-1; perhaps TRBD2 as D (5 bases). Trimming took 10 bases from V and 0 from J, leaving 13 bases between them. The CDR3 is 14 residues long. Germline V gives CDR1 LNHDA, CDR2 SQIVND (reference sequence). In DNA, the CDR3 is TGTGCCACCGACCGAGGGAGCTCCTACAATGAGCAGTTCTTC. Translation gives CATDRGSSYNEQFF.

The chain combines TRBV19 with TRBJ2-3; possible D gene TRBD1, 5 bases. The CDR3 covers 12 residues. V was clipped by 5 bases and J by 4 bases, with 7 bases between them. Germline V CDR1 and CDR2: LNHDA, SQIVND (reference sequence). DNA of the CDR3: TGTGCCAGTAGTCTGACAGCAGATACGCAGTATTTT. Translated, it gives CASSLTADTQYF.

The genes are TRBV29-1 and TRBJ1-1; D unresolved. Per the germline V gene, CDR1 is SQVTM and CDR2 is ANQGSEA. The germline V and J ends were trimmed by 5 bases and 0 bases, with 13 bases remaining between them. This CDR3 contains 14 residues. CDR3 DNA sequence: TGCAGCGTTTCTTATGGGCGCATGAACACTGAAGCTTTCTTT. It yields the protein CSVSYGRMNTEAFF.

The chain joins TRBV3-1 (or the pseudogene TRBV3-2) to TRBJ1-6; D remains unclear. Germline V gene data show CDR1 as LGHDT and CDR2 as YNNKEL (reference sequence). The CDR3 loop spans 17 amino acids. Trimming left V 1 base short and J 2 bases short, with 12 bases between. This chain's CDR3 is CASSQGMPGTYNSPLHF. The CDR3 DNA follows: TGTGCCAGCAGCCAAGGAATGCCCGGGACCTATAATTCACCCCTCCACTTT.

The rearrangement links TRBV9 to TRBJ1-1; 7 bases are a match to TRBD1. In germline, CDR1 is SGDLS, CDR2 YYNGEE. The CDR3 runs 13 residues. The trim removed 4 bases at V and 8 bases at J, leaving 8 bases unmatched. CDR3 nucleotides: TGTGCCAGCAGCCCCACCCGGACAGGAGAAGCTTTCTTT. As protein: CASSPTRTGEAFF.

V is TRBV7-9 and J is TRBJ2-1; 10 bases agree with TRBD2. This CDR3 comprises 16 residues. Germline V gene data show CDR1 as SEHNR and CDR2 as FQNEAQ (reference sequence). J lost 8 bases, V lost 5 bases, and 12 bases had no gene match. Written as DNA, the CDR3 is TGTGCCAGCAGCCCCTTGTCTAGCGGGAGAGTACATGAGCAGTTCTTC. It codes for CASSPLSSGRVHEQFF.

The chain is built from TRBV19 and TRBJ1-5, with D possibly matching TRBD1 (5 bases). CDR3 length: 13 residues. The germline CDR1 and CDR2 sequences are LNHDA and SQIVND (reference sequence). Trimming shortened V by 6 bases and J by 2 bases, and 8 bases separated the two germline ends. This chain's CDR3 is CASSDRGNQPQHF. For the CDR3, the DNA is TGTGCCAGTAGCGACAGAGGCAATCAGCCCCAGCATTTT.

This clone showed up just once. The chain carries TRBV18 and TRBJ1-6, with 9 bases matching TRBD1. The trim removed 4 bases at V and 10 bases at J, leaving 5 bases unmatched. Per the germline V gene, CDR1 is KGHSH and CDR2 is LQKENI. The length of the CDR3 is 14 residues. The CDR3 nucleotides are TGTGCCAGCTCACGCGACAGGGGGAAATCACCCCTCCACTTT. It yields the protein CASSRDRGKSPLHF. The complete variable domain, with remaining parts taken from reference TRBV18 and TRBJ1-6, reads NAGVMQNPRHLVRRRGQEARLRCSPMKGHSHVYWYRQLPEEGLKFMVYLQKENIIDESGMPKERFSAEFPKEGPSILRIQQVVRGDSAAYFCASSRDRGKSPLHFGNGTRLTVT.

The chain joins TRBV29-1 to TRBJ1-2, with D unclear. The CDR3 consists of 12 residues. CDR1 SQVTM and CDR2 ANQGSEA come from the germline V gene. V was pared by 5 bases and J by 2 bases, with 9 bases between. The CDR3, as DNA: TGCAGCGTTAATACTCGAAACTATGGCTACACCTTC. It is translated as CSVNTRNYGYTF. Together with reference TRBV29-1 and TRBJ1-2, the CDR3 gives the full variable domain: SAVISQKPSRDICQRGTSLTIQCQVDSQVTMMFWYRQQPGQSLTLIATANQGSEATYESGFVIDKFPISRPNLTFSTLTVSNMSPEDSSIYLCSVNTRNYGYTFGSGTRLTVV.

The V call is TRBV6-5, the J call TRBJ1-2, with 7 bases lining up with TRBD1. The CDR3 is 14 residues long. Germline lookup yields CDR1 MNHEY and CDR2 SVGAGI. With 2 bases clipped from V and 5 bases from J, the junction kept 5 bases outside the gene matches. CDR3 in DNA: TGTGCCAGCAGTTACGGGGGACAGCCGTATGGCTACACCTTC. Its translation: CASSYGGQPYGYTF.

V gene TRBV24-1 combines with J gene TRBJ1-5; D is unclear. With 5 bases removed from V and 12 bases from J, the gap between germline ends came to 16 bases. Germline V CDR1 and CDR2: KGHDR, SFDVKD. This CDR3 region has 13 residues. The CDR3 sequence is CATSATSGLYQHF. CDR3 in DNA: TGTGCCACCAGTGCTACCTCTGGGCTTTACCAGCATTTT.

This chain links TRBV5-6 with TRBJ1-4, with a weak D call TRBD1 (5 bases). The V end lost 0 bases, the J end lost 7 bases, and 10 bases lay between the germline ends. Germline CDR1 reads SGHDT; CDR2 reads YYEEEE. The length of the CDR3 is 14 residues. For the CDR3, the DNA is TGTGCCAGCAGCTTGGGACAGCCTAGTGAAAAACTGTTTTTT. Amino acid sequence: CASSLGQPSEKLFF.

This clone was observed a handful of times. The rearrangement joins TRBV28 to TRBJ2-1; 14 nucleotides line up with TRBD2. V lost 8 bases, J lost 6 bases, and 0 bases stayed unmatched. The length of the CDR3 is 13 residues. Germline CDR1 and CDR2: MDHEN and SYDVKM. For the CDR3, the DNA is TGTGCCAGCGGGACTAGCGGGGGCAATGAGCAGTTCTTC. This translates into CASGTSGGNEQFF.

This chain connects TRBV4-1 to TRBJ1-2; TRBD1 agrees at 10 bases. J lost 2 bases, V lost 4 bases, and 1 base had no gene match. The CDR3 spans 14 residues. CDR1 and CDR2 from the germline V gene are MGHRA and YSYEKL. The CDR3 sequence: CASSPGQGNYGYTF. The CDR3, as DNA: TGCGCCAGCAGCCCGGGACAGGGGAACTATGGCTACACCTTC.

The chain recombines TRBV3-1 (or the pseudogene TRBV3-2) with TRBJ2-1; 7 nucleotides line up with TRBD2. The CDR3 runs 12 residues. J lost 10 bases, V lost 4 bases, and 4 bases had no gene match. Germline assignment: CDR1 LGHDT and CDR2 YNNKEL (reference sequence). The CDR3 protein is CASSPRSGEQFF. The CDR3 DNA is TGTGCCAGCAGCCCCCGTAGCGGGGAGCAGTTCTTC.

The genes are TRBV5-4 and TRBJ2-5; D possibly corresponds to TRBD1 (6 bases). In germline, CDR1 is SGHNT, CDR2 YYREEE (reference sequence). The CDR3 is 13 amino acids. With 4 bases removed from V and 4 bases from J, the gap between germline ends came to 11 bases. Here the CDR3 DNA reads TGTGCCAGCAGCCAAGGGACATTAGAGACCCAGTACTTC. Protein product: CASSQGTLETQYF.

The chain employs TRBV7-2 and TRBJ1-4, with 9 bases matching TRBD1. With 6 bases clipped from V and 0 bases from J, the junction kept 8 bases outside the gene matches. The CDR3 covers 17 residues. Germline V gene lookup returns CDR1 SGHTA and CDR2 FQGNSA. CDR3 protein: CASRTGTGTATNEKLFF. DNA of the CDR3: TGTGCCAGCAGGACCGGGACAGGGACTGCAACTAATGAAAAACTGTTTTTT.

The chain employs TRBV15 and TRBJ2-7, with 9 bases aligning to TRBD1. The CDR3 is 17 amino acids. In germline, CDR1 is LNHNV, CDR2 YYDKDF (reference sequence). With V trimmed by 0 bases and J by 0 bases, 6 bases remained unmatched. The CDR3 nucleotides read TGTGCCACCAGCAGAGAGGCGACAGGGGGAAGCTCCTACGAGCAGTACTTC. Amino acids: CATSREATGGSSYEQYF.